This T cell receptor beta chain was captured by sequencing in a study of T cells in Graves' hyperthyroidism and ophthalmopathy. Study-level points and caveats: A 13 V-J model separated ophthalmopathy from stable hyperthyroidism. Appearing also in blood were most of the thyroid clonotypes expanded above 0.001.

This clonotype showed up many times. The antigen is unknown. Amplification of TCR beta CDR3 regions used RNA as the template. HTBI primers were employed in a first-round RT-PCR of the TCR CDR3. TCRdb recomputed calls from the multiplex PCR reads with MiXCR, one row per CDR3 protein. The sample comprises some 620,000 distinct CDR3 sequences, 15% to 20% of which are singletons, and 3.8% rests with the top ten. V lost 6 bases to trimming and J lost 7 bases; unmatched junction nucleotides: 16. The CDR3 spans 17 residues. CDR1 MNHNS and CDR2 SASEGT come from the germline V gene. Newly diagnosed patients aged 18 to 65 had hyperthyroidism of under 2 months' duration.

This chain uses TRBV6-1 with TRBJ2-1, with 9 bases matching TRBD1. The specimen was blood. The source of this sequence is a woman under 40 with Graves' hyperthyroidism. This CDR3 is CASSRIQTGGRMNEQFF. The CDR3 nucleotides read TGTGCCAGCAGCCGAATCCAGACAGGGGGGAGGATGAATGAGCAGTTCTTC.